The sequence of this TCR beta chain was determined in a study of blood T cells in healthy people across ages. General study points: TCR beta diversity was tightly associated with the proportion of naive T cells. PBMCs that were unsorted prevented a conclusive naive versus antigen-experienced comparison.

This clonotype has a handful of counts. What it binds is not known. The CDR3 contains 16 residues. The germline gives CDR1 KGHDR, CDR2 SFDVKD. V was trimmed by 5 bases and J by 0 bases, leaving 15 bases between them. Through a sample-barcoded 5' primer and a J-beta primer mix, a second PCR was run for roughly 6 to 11 cycles. TCRdb called the 5' RACE reads again in MiXCR, with one record for every CDR3 protein. The table has 800,000 to 1,300,000 distinct CDR3 sequences, about 23% seen once. The sample was also linked to a second study, of T cells of mothers and their children. This second study notes: In the second PCR, M1S primer introduced barcodes and 2-4 random bases. In unrelated and related pairs, TCR recombination output is shaped in a similar way by thymic selection.

Sequenced input: blood. The source is a girl aged 2-10 years in good health. The chain employs TRBV24-1 and TRBJ2-5; D uncertain. This CDR3 is CATSVLSEPYQETQYF. In nucleotides, the CDR3 is TGTGCCACCAGTGTCTTAAGCGAGCCCTACCAAGAGACCCAGTACTTC.